The 15 T cell receptor beta chains below all came from one sample that was sequenced in a study of blood T cell repertoires in COVID-19. Profiled with immunoSEQ multiplex PCR; TCRdb holds only in-frame clones, not every one. This sample yields about 200,000 clones, of which around 80% are seen a single time; 5.1% belongs to the top ten. Specimen: peripheral blood. The receptors come from a human donor in a cohort sampled during active COVID-19.

The J gene is TRBJ2-7, the V gene TRBV15, with 16 bases that match TRBD2. After removal of 8 bases from V and 6 bases from J, the junction contained 1 base not matched to a gene. The CDR3 runs to 13 residues. CDR1 and CDR2 (germline): LNHNV, YYDKDF (reference sequence). The CDR3 protein is CATGTSGRAEQYF. Written as DNA, the CDR3 is TGTGCCACCGGGACTAGCGGGAGGGCCGAGCAGTACTTC.

V is TRBV6-2 or TRBV6-3 and J is TRBJ2-1, with D possibly matching TRBD2 (6 bases). The CDR3 runs 15 residues. Trimming pared 2 bases from V and 2 bases from J, leaving 10 bases between. Germline CDR1 is MNHEY and CDR2 is SVGEGT. This CDR3 is CASSYTGVPYNEQFF. CDR3 coding DNA: TGTGCCAGCAGTTACACGGGAGTCCCCTACAATGAGCAGTTCTTC.

The chain has TRBV18 and TRBJ1-1; 8 bases align to TRBD1. Germline V lookup: CDR1 KGHSH, CDR2 LQKENI. The CDR3 consists of 14 residues. The V and J ends lost 3 bases and 6 bases, in that order; junction bases with no gene match: 6. The CDR3 loop is CASSPRTGKAEAFF. DNA of the CDR3: TGTGCCAGCTCACCCCGGACAGGGAAAGCTGAAGCTTTCTTT.

The rearrangement uses TRBV12-5 and TRBJ2-5; 13 nucleotides line up with TRBD2. The CDR3 runs to 15 residues. Germline values: CDR1 LGHNT, CDR2 FRNRAP. Unmatched junction bases numbered 3, after V lost 5 bases and J lost 3 bases. In nucleotides, the CDR3 is TGTGCTAGTGGTCCAGGACTAGCGGGAGAAGAGACCCAGTACTTC. This codes for CASGPGLAGEETQYF.

The chain couples TRBV10-3 to TRBJ1-1, with no clear D. V was trimmed by 5 bases and J by 0 bases, leaving 10 bases between them. Per the germline V gene, CDR1 is ENHRY and CDR2 is SYGVKD. The CDR3 runs to 14 residues. CDR3 bases: TGTGCCATCAGTCGTGGCTTCATGAACACTGAAGCTTTCTTT. Its translation is CAISRGFMNTEAFF.

J is TRBJ2-7 and V is TRBV18; 8 bases are a match to TRBD2. CDR3 length: 15 residues. Germline V gene sequence: CDR1 KGHSH, CDR2 LQKENI. Trimming removed 4 bases from V and 2 bases from J; junction bases left unmatched: 7. This CDR3 is CASSQGTSGPYEQYF. The DNA for the CDR3 is TGTGCCAGCTCACAAGGGACTAGTGGGCCCTACGAGCAGTACTTC.

This rearrangement joins TRBV28 to TRBJ2-7; 7 nucleotides align to TRBD1. This CDR3 is 13 amino acids long. J was trimmed by 0 bases and V by 11 bases; bases with no gene match: 7. Germline CDR1 MDHEN, CDR2 SYDVKM. The CDR3 spells CASQGVLSYEQYF. The CDR3 DNA sequence: TGTGCCTCTCAGGGGGTGCTCTCCTACGAGCAGTACTTC.

The chain joins TRBV18 to TRBJ2-1; the D gene is possibly TRBD2 (6 bases). The V end lost 3 bases, the J end lost 0 bases, and 12 bases lay between the germline ends. The germline CDR1 and CDR2 sequences are KGHSH and LQKENI. This CDR3 spans 16 amino acids. This CDR3 is CASSPTSPSSYNEQFF. The CDR3 nucleotides are TGTGCCAGCTCACCTACTAGCCCGAGCTCCTACAATGAGCAGTTCTTC.

V gene TRBV28 combines with J gene TRBJ2-7; 14 bases match TRBD2. The CDR3 extends over 17 amino acids. Germline V CDR1 and CDR2: MDHEN, SYDVKM. J was trimmed by 3 bases and V by 5 bases; bases with no gene match: 9. DNA of the CDR3: TGTGCCAGCAGTCCTCTTCCGGGACTAGCGGGAGACTACGAGCAGTACTTC. Protein: CASSPLPGLAGDYEQYF. Together with reference TRBV28 and TRBJ2-7, the CDR3 gives the full variable domain: DVKVTQSSRYLVKRTGEKVFLECVQDMDHENMFWYRQDPGLGLRLIYFSYDVKMKEKGDIPEGYSVSREKKERFSLILESASTNQTSMYLCASSPLPGLAGDYEQYFGPGTRLTVT.

J is TRBJ2-2 and V is TRBV7-9; D is undetermined. The CDR3 has 16 amino acids. V lost 5 bases and J lost 0, with 13 bases in between. Per germline, CDR1 SEHNR and CDR2 FQNEAQ (reference sequence). CDR3 in amino acids: CASSPRSPANTGELFF. The CDR3 region has the DNA TGTGCCAGCAGCCCTCGGAGTCCAGCGAACACCGGGGAGCTGTTTTTT.

This rearrangement joins TRBV28 to TRBJ2-7; D is uncertain. The germline gives CDR1 MDHEN, CDR2 SYDVKM. The CDR3 is made up of 13 amino acids. Trimming took 7 bases from V and 4 from J, leaving 14 bases between them. CDR3 sequence (DNA): TGTGCCAGCAACGGAGCTACGAAATACGAGCAGTACTTC. Translating gives CASNGATKYEQYF.

V gene TRBV4-2 combines with J gene TRBJ2-3; 9 bases match TRBD2. CDR1 and CDR2 from the germline V gene are LGHNA and YNFKEQ. CDR3 length equals 15 residues. Unmatched junction bases numbered 6, after V lost 2 bases and J lost 6 bases. CDR3 loop: CASSQSAGGVDTQYF. The CDR3, as DNA: TGTGCCAGCAGCCAATCGGCGGGAGGGGTGGATACGCAGTATTTT.

The chain couples TRBV18 to TRBJ2-5; no definite D call. Germline V gives CDR1 KGHSH, CDR2 LQKENI. V lost 2 bases and J lost 1, with 14 bases in between. There are 16 residues in the CDR3. This CDR3 is CASSPKSRGSQETQYF. The CDR3 DNA is TGTGCCAGCTCACCAAAATCCCGCGGTTCCCAAGAGACCCAGTACTTC.

This clone was detected many times. This chain uses TRBV4-1 with TRBJ2-1, with D possibly TRBD1 on 6 matching bases. The length of the CDR3 is 16 residues. Trimming pared 0 bases from V and 10 bases from J, leaving 19 bases between. Germline CDR1 reads MGHRA; CDR2 reads YSYEKL. CDR3 bases: TGCGCCAGCAGCCAAGACGGTTCCGGGGCCCAGGGGGAGCAGTTCTTC. Its protein is CASSQDGSGAQGEQFF.

The J gene is TRBJ1-2, the V gene TRBV6-6; no reliable D call. The CDR3 totals 13 residues. V gave up 0 bases and J gave up 3 bases, with 5 bases separating them. The germline gives CDR1 MNHNY, CDR2 SVGAGI (reference sequence). This CDR3 reads CASSYSVYYGYTF. For the CDR3, the DNA is TGTGCCAGCAGTTACTCCGTATACTATGGCTACACCTTC.